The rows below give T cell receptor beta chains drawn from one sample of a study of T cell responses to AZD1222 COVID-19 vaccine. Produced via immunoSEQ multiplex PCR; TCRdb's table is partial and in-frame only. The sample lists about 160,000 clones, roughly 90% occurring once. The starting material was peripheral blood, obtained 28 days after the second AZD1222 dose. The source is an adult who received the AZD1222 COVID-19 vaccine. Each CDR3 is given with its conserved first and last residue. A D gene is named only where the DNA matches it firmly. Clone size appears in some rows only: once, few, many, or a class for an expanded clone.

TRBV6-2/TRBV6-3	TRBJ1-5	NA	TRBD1	CASSNLMKGGPGPQHF	TGTGCCAGCAGCAACCTAATGAAAGGGGGCCCCGGGCCCCAGCATTTT
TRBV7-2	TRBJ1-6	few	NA	CASSLAQVNSPLHF	TGTGCCAGCAGCTTAGCACAGGTTAATTCACCCCTCCACTTT
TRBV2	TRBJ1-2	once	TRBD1	CASSSGQVYGYTF	TGTGCCAGCAGCTCAGGACAGGTCTATGGCTACACCTTC
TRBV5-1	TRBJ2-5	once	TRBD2	CASSFRGEETQYF	TGCGCCAGCAGCTTTCGGGGGGAAGAGACCCAGTACTTC
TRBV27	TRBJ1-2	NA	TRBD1	CATRGDGSYGYTF	TGTGCCACCAGGGGGGACGGCTCGTATGGCTACACCTTC
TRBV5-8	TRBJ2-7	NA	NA	CASSLISGEQYF	TGTGCCAGCAGCTTGATCTCTGGCGAGCAGTACTTC
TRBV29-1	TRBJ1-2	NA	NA	CSGETGWESYTF	TGCAGCGGTGAAACAGGGTGGGAGAGCTACACCTTC
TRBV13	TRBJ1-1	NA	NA	CASSFHVAEAFF	TGTGCCAGCAGCTTTCATGTGGCTGAAGCTTTCTTT
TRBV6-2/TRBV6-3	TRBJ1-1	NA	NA	CASSSRGGETEAFF	TGTGCCAGCAGTTCACGGGGAGGAGAGACTGAAGCTTTCTTT
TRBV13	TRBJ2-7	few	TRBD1	CASSRRQGKIYEQYF	TGTGCCAGCAGCCGAAGACAGGGGAAAATCTACGAGCAGTACTTC
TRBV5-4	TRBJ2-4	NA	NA	CASSSPTSDVQYF	TGTGCCAGCAGCTCTCCAACCAGTGACGTTCAGTACTTC
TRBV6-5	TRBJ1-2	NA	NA	CASSYSGGVDYGYTF	TGTGCCAGCAGTTACTCAGGAGGGGTTGACTATGGCTACACCTTC
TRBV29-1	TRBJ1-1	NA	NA	CSVEVRGEAFF	TGCAGCGTTGAAGTTCGAGGTGAAGCTTTCTTT
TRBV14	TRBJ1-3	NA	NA	CASSQDLGRISGNTIYF	TGTGCCAGCAGCCAAGATCTCGGGAGAATCTCTGGAAACACCATATATTTT
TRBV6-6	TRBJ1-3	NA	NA	CASSWVSPGNTIYF	TGTGCCAGCAGTTGGGTCTCGCCTGGAAACACCATATATTTT
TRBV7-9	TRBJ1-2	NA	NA	CASNTDRNYGYTF	TGTGCCAGCAATACAGACAGGAACTATGGCTACACCTTC
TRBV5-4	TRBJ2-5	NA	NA	CASSLGGSWRETQYF	TGTGCCAGCAGCTTGGGGGGTTCCTGGAGGGAGACCCAGTACTTC
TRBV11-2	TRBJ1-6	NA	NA	CASSHGNGNSPLHF	TGTGCCAGCAGCCACGGGAACGGGAATTCACCCCTCCACTTT
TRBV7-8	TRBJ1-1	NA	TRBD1	CASRSTGTVTEAFF	TGTGCCAGCAGATCGACAGGGACGGTTACTGAAGCTTTCTTT
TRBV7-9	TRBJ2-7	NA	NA	CASSLAGGREQYF	TGTGCCAGCAGCTTAGCGGGGGGACGCGAGCAGTACTTC
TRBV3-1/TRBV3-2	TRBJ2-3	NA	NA	CASSSAGEQYF	TGTGCCAGCAGCTCGGCAGGGGAGCAGTATTTT
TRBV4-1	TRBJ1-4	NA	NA	CASRLGSTNEKLFF	TGCGCCAGCAGACTGGGTTCGACTAATGAAAAACTGTTTTTT
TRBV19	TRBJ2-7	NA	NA	CASSIDSRGLPPYEQYF	TGTGCCAGTAGTATAGATAGCAGGGGACTCCCTCCCTACGAGCAGTACTTC
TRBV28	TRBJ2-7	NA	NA	CASTGSYLSYEQYF	TGTGCCAGCACGGGGTCTTATTTGTCCTACGAGCAGTACTTC
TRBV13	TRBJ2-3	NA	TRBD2	CASSTRLAGYTDTQYF	TGTGCCAGCAGCACCAGACTAGCGGGGTATACAGATACGCAGTATTTT
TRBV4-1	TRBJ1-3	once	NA	CASSQDPNSGNTIYF	TGCGCCAGCAGCCAAGATCCGAACTCTGGAAACACCATATATTTT
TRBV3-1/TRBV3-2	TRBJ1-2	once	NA	CASSQDRRGGPNYGYTF	TGTGCCAGCAGCCAAGATAGGAGGGGTGGCCCTAACTATGGCTACACCTTC
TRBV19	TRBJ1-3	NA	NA	CASSLEGGRSSGNTIYF	TGTGCCAGTAGTCTAGAGGGGGGAAGGAGCTCTGGAAACACCATATATTTT
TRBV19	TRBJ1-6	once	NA	CASSMILDSPLHF	TGTGCCAGTAGTATGATCCTAGATTCACCCCTCCACTTT
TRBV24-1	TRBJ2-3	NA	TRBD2	CATAPGTSAPTDTQYF	TGTGCCACAGCTCCCGGGACTAGCGCACCTACAGATACGCAGTATTTT
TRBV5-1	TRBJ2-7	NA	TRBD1	CASSRDRAGEQYF	TGCGCCAGCAGCCGGGACAGGGCGGGCGAGCAGTACTTC
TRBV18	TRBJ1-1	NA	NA	CASSPPEQRMNTEAFF	TGTGCCAGCTCACCCCCCGAACAGCGGATGAACACTGAAGCTTTCTTT